This T cell receptor (beta chain) was found in a study of T cell repertoires in cytomegalovirus infection. Study observations and caveats: Dominating the ex vivo response were HLA-C-restricted CMV-specific TCR beta clonotypes.

TCRdb reprocessed the reads with MiXCR, giving one entry per CDR3 protein. Of hundreds of thousands of distinct CDR3 sequences in the sample, around 10% were seen once. This clonotype was counted ten times or more. Its antigen remains unknown. The source material was PBMCs. The TCR was taken from a human donor in good health (CMV status not recorded). Some clones in this sample may be carry-over from other donors' samples.

In nucleotides, the CDR3 is TGTGCCAGCAGCCACGGACAGTACTCCTCCGTCAATGAGCAGTTCTTC. This translates into CASSHGQYSSVNEQFF. V is TRBV7-9 and J is TRBJ2-1, with D possibly matching TRBD1 (6 bases). This CDR3 region has 16 residues. Between the trimmed V and J ends, which lost 5 bases and 6 bases, there was a span of 20 bases. The germline V gene has CDR1 SEHNR and CDR2 FQNEAQ (reference sequence).